The 6 T cell receptor beta chains listed next were all sequenced from one sample in a study of blood T cells in healthy people across ages. Primed by a sample-barcoded 5' primer and a J-beta primer mix, a second PCR proceeded for about 7 to 11 cycles. TCRdb fed the 5' RACE reads into MiXCR, producing one record per CDR3 protein. The sample holds 800,000 or so distinct CDR3 sequences, around 25% seen once. This same sample was also part of a study on T cells of mothers and their children.

Source material: blood. The source of these receptors is a boy younger than 18 in good health.

This chain links TRBV20-1 with TRBJ2-3, with 10 nucleotides matching TRBD1. J lost 7 bases, V lost 3 bases, and 13 bases had no gene match. CDR1 is DFQATT, CDR2 SNEGSKA, per germline (reference sequence). The CDR3 contains 16 residues. The CDR3 is CSASPVPGTGVYTQYF. Written as DNA, the CDR3 is TGCAGTGCTAGCCCTGTCCCAGGGACAGGGGTCTATACGCAGTATTTT.

A few counts support this clonotype. V is TRBV5-4 and J is TRBJ2-5; TRBD1 might be the D (5 bases). The CDR3 loop spans 14 amino acids. Trimming removed 0 bases from V and 6 bases from J, with 12 bases in between. The germline V gene encodes CDR1 SGHNT and CDR2 YYREEE (reference sequence). The CDR3 is CASSLARVGKTQYF. The CDR3 DNA is TGTGCCAGCAGCTTGGCCAGGGTCGGTAAGACCCAGTACTTC. The full variable domain, with the rest looked up from reference TRBV5-4 and TRBJ2-5, is ETGVTQSPTHLIKTRGQQVTLRCSSQSGHNTVSWYQQALGQGPQFIFQYYREEENGRGNFPPRFSGLQFPNYSSELNVNALELDDSALYLCASSLARVGKTQYFGPGTRLLVL.

This clonotype has a handful of counts. The chain carries TRBV20-1 and TRBJ2-7; possible D gene TRBD2, 6 bases. V lost 1 base to trimming and J lost 4 bases, with 14 bases between them. The CDR3 consists of 14 residues. The germline gives CDR1 DFQATT, CDR2 SNEGSKA (reference sequence). CDR3 bases: TGCAGTGCTAGAGCCCCCCTCGGGGGTTACGAGCAGTACTTC. It specifies CSARAPLGGYEQYF.

J is TRBJ1-2 and V is TRBV5-1; TRBD1 matches at 7 bases. This CDR3 has 15 residues. CDR1 and CDR2 from the germline V gene are SGHRS and YFSETQ. Trimming took 2 bases from V and 2 from J; bases not matched to a gene: 6. CDR3 bases: TGCGCCAGCAGCTTTAACAGGGGAGACAACTATGGCTACACCTTC. Its translation is CASSFNRGDNYGYTF.

The V and J genes are TRBV5-1 and TRBJ2-1; no firm D call. The length of the CDR3 is 16 residues. V lost 0 bases and J 2 bases, leaving 12 bases between the germline ends. Germline CDR1 SGHRS, CDR2 YFSETQ. Here the CDR3 reads CASSLEPNGAYNEQFF. In DNA, the CDR3 is TGCGCCAGCAGCTTGGAACCTAATGGGGCCTACAATGAGCAGTTCTTC.

The J gene is TRBJ2-5, the V gene TRBV29-1; 12 nucleotides align to TRBD1. V shed 7 bases and J 5 bases; nucleotides not matched to a gene: 11. The V gene's germline CDR1 is SQVTM and CDR2 ANQGSEA. The CDR3 has 15 residues. DNA for the CDR3: TGCAGCGGTACTCCCGGGACAGGGGGCAGGGAGACCCAGTACTTC. This gives the protein CSGTPGTGGRETQYF.